Described below is a single TCR beta chain sequence and its context. Seattle patient enrollment occurred during active infection, with longitudinal follow-up thereafter. The CDR3 has 14 amino acids. Germline V gives CDR1 LGHDT, CDR2 YNNKEL (reference sequence). The V and J ends lost 0 bases and 5 bases respectively, with 10 bases between them. These data come from a study of blood T cell repertoires in COVID-19. In the study overall: Samples taken during acute and convalescent COVID-19 were collected in the United States, Italy and Spain. Sample material is recorded as cDNA or gDNA derived from T cells, B-cell-depleted T cells, or PBMCs.

Per the study methods: Using reference gene primer amplification, nucleated cell counts were estimated. Measured with immunoSEQ multiplex PCR; TCRdb has only the in-frame clones, and not every one. V and J calls and clone size are as listed in that table; D and trimming were resolved from the DNA. There are about 140,000 clones in the sample; 80% to 85% occur only once, and roughly 8.7% lies in the top ten. The chain recombines TRBV3-1 (or the pseudogene TRBV3-2) with TRBJ1-2; a weak D match, TRBD1 (6 bases). The sequenced sample consisted of peripheral blood. The TCR comes from a man between 25 and 39 years old with COVID-19, enrolled during active disease. DNA for the CDR3: TGTGCCAGCAGCCAAGATCGCAGGGGATATGGCTACACCTTC. Protein: CASSQDRRGYGYTF.